This entry describes one TCR beta chain. Antigen: not known. The sample originates from a study of immune cell composition in non-small cell lung cancer. Study-wide points: TIL tumour reactivity correlated with maximal tumour-associated clone frequency in adenocarcinoma. Around 80% of squamous and under 35% of adenocarcinoma cases had tumour-associated clones >0.5%.

The method was immunoSEQ multiplex PCR; TCRdb's version includes in-frame clones alone and lacks a portion of them. This sample has a few thousand clones, with around 86% found just once. The sequenced sample consisted of lung tumor tissue. The clonotype was recovered from a human donor with non-small cell lung cancer.

The CDR3 loop is CASSYTSGSYNEQFF. As DNA, the CDR3 is TGTGCCAGCAGTTACACTAGCGGGAGTTACAATGAGCAGTTCTTC. The chain carries TRBV6-6 and TRBJ2-1, with 11 positions matching TRBD2. Germline V gene lookup returns CDR1 MNHNY and CDR2 SVGAGI (reference sequence). J lost 4 bases, V lost 2 bases, and 1 base had no gene match. The CDR3 is 15 residues long.